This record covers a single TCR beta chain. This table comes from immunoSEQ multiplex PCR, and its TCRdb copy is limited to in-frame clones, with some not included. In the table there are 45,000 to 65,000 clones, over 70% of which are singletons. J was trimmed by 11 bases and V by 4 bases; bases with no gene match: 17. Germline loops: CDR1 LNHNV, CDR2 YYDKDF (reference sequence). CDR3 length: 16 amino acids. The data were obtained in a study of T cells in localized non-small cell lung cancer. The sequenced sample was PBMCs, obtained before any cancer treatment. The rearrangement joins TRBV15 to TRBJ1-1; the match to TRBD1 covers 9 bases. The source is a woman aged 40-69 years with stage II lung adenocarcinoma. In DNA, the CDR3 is TGTGCCACCAGCAAAGGCGGGGACAGGGTCGATTCGTGGGCTTTCTTT. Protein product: CATSKGGDRVDSWAFF.